This TCR delta chain was identified in a study of gamma-delta T cells after stem cell transplantation. Sample share makes this clone medium-sized. TCRdb redid the clone calls on the RT-PCR reads with CATT. The sample lists several thousand delta-chain clones; 1.9% were seen once. This CDR3 comprises 16 residues. Trimming took 4 bases from V and 4 from J, leaving 21 bases between them. Looked up from germline, CDR1 is GEAIGNYY and CDR2 is EKD. V gene TRDV2 combines with J gene TRDJ1; D is perhaps TRDD3 (6 bases). Sequencing was performed on gamma-delta T cells. The receptor's source is a human donor. It is not recorded whose cells these are; they may come from a transplant donor. CDR3 nucleotide sequence: TGTGCCTGTGAAGTACCGGGGATCCCCCAGGGCGATAAACTCATCTTT. Translated, it gives CACEVPGIPQGDKLIF.